This T cell receptor beta chain originates from a study of shared clonotypes between healthy human individuals. Produced via immunoSEQ multiplex PCR; TCRdb's table is partial and in-frame only. This repertoire shows over a million clones, 75% to 85% found once; its top ten account for around 0.61%. Trimming stripped 6 bases from V and 6 bases from J, with 19 bases between. Germline-derived CDR1 and CDR2 are SGHAT and FQNNGV. The CDR3 is 15 residues long. The specimen sequenced was memory CD4+ T cells from PBMCs. Stated subset: CD45RA-negative fraction. The rearrangement links TRBV11-2 to TRBJ2-3; tentatively, D is TRBD1 or TRBD2 (6 bases each). This TCR came from a man between 18 and 29 years old in good health. Some clones in this sample may be carry-over from other donors' samples. This CDR3 reads CASRRVGGVGDTQYF. The CDR3 nucleotides read TGTGCCAGCAGGCGCGTGGGGGGCGTCGGGGATACGCAGTATTTT.